This is a list of T cell receptor beta chains from one sample in a study of blood T cell repertoires in COVID-19. Generated by immunoSEQ multiplex PCR, the TCRdb table keeps only in-frame clones and is missing some. Of 150,000 to 200,000 clones listed, 60% to 80% are singletons. The sequencing sample was made of PBMCs or T cells enriched from blood (not recorded which). These receptors all stem from a man aged 55-75 years who had been exposed to COVID-19. Both conserved end residues are trimmed from each CDR3. The order of the fields is J gene, V gene, CDR3 protein.

>TRBJ1-2|TRBV6-5
ASRQGVYGYT
>TRBJ2-2|TRBV11-3
ASRPTGRPNTGELF
>TRBJ1-1|TRBV9
ASSPNTGTSTEAF
>TRBJ2-2|TRBV7-3
ASSLDRGRAGELF
>TRBJ2-1|TRBV7-3
ASSQGRLGRDEQF
>TRBJ1-1|TRBV10-3
AIRAGTGVMNTEAF
>TRBJ2-5|TRBV9
ASSVSWWGGAETQY
>TRBJ1-5|TRBV10-3
AISESDSFNQPQH
>TRBJ2-2|TRBV7-9
ASSLFPRENANTGELF
>TRBJ2-7|TRBV19
ASSLDRGRGQY
>TRBJ1-5|TRBV7-8
ASSPGGTGLSNQPQH
>TRBJ2-3|TRBV11-2
ASSLYPRGGDTQY
>TRBJ2-1|TRBV27
ASSHASAGGPYNEQF
>TRBJ1-2|TRBV28
ASSRQGAWNGYT
>TRBJ1-6|TRBV2
ASREAGGNYNSPLH
>TRBJ2-7|TRBV12-3/TRBV12-4
ASSLVGGDEQY
>TRBJ2-1|TRBV6-1
ASRDWGGGNEQF
>TRBJ1-5|TRBV14
ASSQEQGVNSNQPQH
>TRBJ2-3|TRBV5-1
ASSPPPETSGDTDTQY
>TRBJ2-3|TRBV19
ASTRTGTSGRASTDTQY
>TRBJ1-5|TRBV18
ASSRDRGLDQPQH
>TRBJ1-5|TRBV6-2/TRBV6-3
ASSGDRVQPQH
>TRBJ2-1|TRBV6-4
ASSQGLAGGEAYNEQF
>TRBJ1-5|TRBV30
AWSVLRGRGQPQH
>TRBJ1-2|TRBV5-6
ASGKDRGEGYT
>TRBJ1-3|TRBV7-2
ASSSLNTIY
>TRBJ1-4|TRBV7-8
ASSFNPQGVINEKLF
>TRBJ1-2|TRBV4-2
ASTDRAPRAGYGYT
>TRBJ1-6|TRBV2
ASTTPGQGRYSPLH